These T cell receptor beta chains were read from a single sample in a study of cytomegalovirus exposure and HLA in healthy donors. Profiling relied on immunoSEQ multiplex PCR, and the TCRdb table lists in-frame clones only, not all of them. The sample lists about 140,000 clones; roughly three quarters were seen once. The specimen sequenced was PBMCs. These receptor sequences come from a woman aged 30 to 39 in good health and CMV-seronegative. Both conserved end residues are part of each CDR3.

v_call	j_call	cdr3_aa
TRBV9	TRBJ2-2	CASSPLVGGGLNTGELFF
TRBV18	TRBJ2-5	CASSPLQGSGETQYF
TRBV6-1	TRBJ2-5	CASSVGLAWETQYF
TRBV5-1	TRBJ2-1	CASSWRLAGANEQFF
TRBV6-5	TRBJ2-1	CASSQRQGMYNEQFF
TRBV29-1	TRBJ1-5	CSAREGVDQPQHF
TRBV19	TRBJ2-2	CASTPSIEHTGELFF
TRBV5-4	TRBJ2-5	CASSREETQYF
TRBV6-5	TRBJ1-2	CASRQNTEDGYTF
TRBV2	TRBJ1-2	CASSARLIRGYGYTF
TRBV18	TRBJ2-5	CASSPQGKETQYF
TRBV9	TRBJ2-1	CASSYAGTGFDEQFF
TRBV30	TRBJ2-5	CAWMYGVGPQETQYF
TRBV21-1	TRBJ1-1	CASPPKTGRDTEAFF
TRBV6-1	TRBJ2-5	CASSEIEEGFDEQYF
TRBV19	TRBJ1-5	CASSIAGSHYNQPQHF
TRBV10-3	TRBJ1-6	CAISESGPNSPLHF
TRBV6-6	TRBJ2-1	CASSQSGVLMEFF
TRBV4-2	TRBJ2-3	CASSQDLAGSPTDTQYF
TRBV7-6	TRBJ1-1	CASSLAGQGTEAFF
TRBV11-2	TRBJ1-2	CASSLVSQGVYGYTF
TRBV7-8	TRBJ1-2	CASSLARLRNPNGYTF
TRBV29-1	TRBJ2-1	CSVVFSGSYNEQFF
TRBV5-1	TRBJ2-1	CASSGERDITREQFF
TRBV2	TRBJ1-2	CASSTPRFLGGYTF
TRBV6-6	TRBJ2-7	CASDSEGLAAYEQYF
TRBV29-1	TRBJ1-2	CSAGDTGGGGYTF
TRBV19	TRBJ2-1	CASSPLAGVKSYNEQFF
TRBV19	TRBJ2-2	CATSWSGVGTGELFF